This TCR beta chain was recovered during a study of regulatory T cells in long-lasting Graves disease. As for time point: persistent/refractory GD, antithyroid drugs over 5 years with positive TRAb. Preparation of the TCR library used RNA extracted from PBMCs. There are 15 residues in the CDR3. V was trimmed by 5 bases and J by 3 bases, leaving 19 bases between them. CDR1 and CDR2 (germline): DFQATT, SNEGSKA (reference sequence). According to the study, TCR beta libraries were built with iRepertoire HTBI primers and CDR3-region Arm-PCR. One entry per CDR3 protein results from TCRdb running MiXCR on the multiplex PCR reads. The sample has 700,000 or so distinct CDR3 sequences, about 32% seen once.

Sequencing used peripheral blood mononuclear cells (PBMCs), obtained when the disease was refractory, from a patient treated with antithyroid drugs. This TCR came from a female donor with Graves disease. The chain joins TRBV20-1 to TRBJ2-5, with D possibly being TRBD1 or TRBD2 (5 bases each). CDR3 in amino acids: CSAQGARGREETQYF. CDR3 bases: TGCAGTGCTCAAGGGGCTCGGGGTCGGGAAGAGACCCAGTACTTC.